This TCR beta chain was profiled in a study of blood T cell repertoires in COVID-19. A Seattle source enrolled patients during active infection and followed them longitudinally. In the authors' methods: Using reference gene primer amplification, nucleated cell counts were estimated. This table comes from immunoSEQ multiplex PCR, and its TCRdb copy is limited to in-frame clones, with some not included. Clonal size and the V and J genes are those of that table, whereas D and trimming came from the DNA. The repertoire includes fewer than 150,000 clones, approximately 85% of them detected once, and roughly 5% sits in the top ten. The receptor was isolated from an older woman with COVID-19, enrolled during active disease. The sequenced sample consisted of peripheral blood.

Here the CDR3 reads CASRMIAGGETQYF. CDR3 DNA: TGTGCCAGCAGGATGATAGCGGGCGGAGAGACCCAGTACTTC. V is TRBV5-5 and J is TRBJ2-5; 7 bases align to TRBD2. Trimming took 5 bases from V and 4 from J; bases not matched to a gene: 8. CDR1 and CDR2 (germline): SGHKS, YYEKEE (reference sequence). There are 14 residues in the CDR3.